This T cell receptor (beta chain) appears in the sequencing data of a study of PD-1 blockade in mismatch repair-deficient tumors. Study-level information: Enrolled about 2013-2017, patients had progressing, pretreated mismatch repair-deficient cancers of more than ten types.

The data were produced by immunoSEQ multiplex PCR, yet TCRdb's version contains in-frame clones alone and is incomplete. The sample records 35,000 to 40,000 clones, around 79% being singletons. The specimen comprised peripheral blood, sampled 4 weeks after starting pembrolizumab. The TCR was taken from an adult with mismatch repair-deficient cancer.

In nucleotides, the CDR3 is TGTGCCAGCAGTGAGGACCGTTTCGAGTATCAGACCTCTAGCACAGATACGCAGTATTTT. Translation gives CASSEDRFEYQTSSTDTQYF. The chain couples TRBV28 to TRBJ2-3; no reliable D call. The length of the CDR3 is 20 residues. CDR1 MDHEN and CDR2 SYDVKM come from the germline V gene. The ends were cut back, 5 bases at V and 0 bases at J, with 27 bases in the middle.